Below are 7 T cell receptor beta chains sequenced from a single sample in a study of OX40 agonist ivuxolimab in advanced cancers. Profiling relied on immunoSEQ multiplex PCR, and the TCRdb table lists in-frame clones only, not all of them. The table lists approximately 100,000 clones, roughly 89% of them singletons, with 0.79% in the top ten. The source material was CD4+ or CD8+ T cells sorted from blood, sampled in a trial of the OX40 agonist ivuxolimab. Every receptor here comes from an adult with an advanced solid tumor such as melanoma, head and neck, liver or kidney cancer.

The chain recombines TRBV6-1 with TRBJ2-4, with D possibly being TRBD1 or TRBD2 (5 bases each). The germline V gene encodes CDR1 MNHNS and CDR2 SASEGT. This CDR3 comprises 15 residues. With 8 bases removed from V and 7 bases from J, the gap between germline ends came to 21 bases. CDR3 residues: CASDVTGSGRNIQYF. The CDR3, as DNA: TGTGCCAGCGACGTGACGGGCTCGGGGCGGAACATTCAGTACTTC.

The chain has TRBV7-2 and TRBJ2-7; possible D gene TRBD2, 5 bases. Deletions cut 5 bases from V and 6 bases from J, with 14 bases between. Germline V CDR1 and CDR2: SGHTA, FQGNSA. This CDR3 is 13 amino acids long. The CDR3 DNA sequence: TGTGCCAGCAGCCCTCAGAGGGCTCTCGAGCAGTACTTC. Translating gives CASSPQRALEQYF.

CDR3 bases: TGTGCCAGCAGACGCGGACTAGCGGGAACCGGGGAGCTGTTTTTT. Encoded protein: CASRRGLAGTGELFF. The chain employs TRBV6-5 and TRBJ2-2; 12 nucleotides line up with TRBD2. With 6 bases clipped from V and 5 bases from J, the junction kept 4 bases outside the gene matches. The CDR3 spans 15 residues. CDR1 MNHEY and CDR2 SVGAGI come from the germline V gene.

The chain links TRBV7-9 to TRBJ2-1, with D perhaps TRBD2 (7 bases). Germline V gene sequence: CDR1 SEHNR, CDR2 FQNEAQ (reference sequence). CDR3 length: 14 amino acids. V was pared by 2 bases and J by 8 bases, with 13 bases between. CDR3 DNA sequence: TGTGCCAGCAGCTTAACGGGGGGCAGGGATGAGCAGTTCTTC. It translates to CASSLTGGRDEQFF.

This chain uses TRBV6-5 with TRBJ2-7, with D tentatively TRBD2 (5 bases). Trimming took 0 bases from V and 2 from J, leaving 11 bases between them. CDR3 size: 15 residues. Germline assignment: CDR1 MNHEY and CDR2 SVGAGI. The CDR3 reads CASSYSEGTTYEQYF. The DNA for the CDR3 is TGTGCCAGCAGTTACTCTGAGGGAACCACCTACGAGCAGTACTTC.

The chain employs TRBV6-4 and TRBJ2-1; 8 nucleotides agree with TRBD1. J was trimmed by 5 bases and V by 6 bases; bases with no gene match: 3. Germline lookup yields CDR1 MRHNA and CDR2 SNTAGT. The CDR3 sequence is 13 residues long. The CDR3 DNA reads as TGTGCCAGCAGCCAGGGGGCGAACAATGAGCAGTTCTTC. Translation gives CASSQGANNEQFF.

This chain links TRBV28 with TRBJ1-1; D not certain. Germline-derived CDR1 and CDR2 are MDHEN and SYDVKM. This CDR3 has 12 amino acids. The V gene lost 3 bases and the J gene lost 11 bases, with 13 bases spanning the gap. CDR3 protein: CASSLLPSRAFF. DNA for the CDR3: TGTGCCAGCAGTTTGTTACCCTCCAGGGCTTTCTTT.